A selection of T cell receptor beta chains follows, all from one sample in a study of blood T cell repertoires in COVID-19. The data were produced by immunoSEQ multiplex PCR, yet TCRdb's version contains in-frame clones alone and is incomplete. Of roughly 200,000 clones listed, around 86% were seen once; the top ten hold about 3%. Sequenced sample: peripheral blood. The receptor set was obtained from a middle-aged man with active or convalescent COVID-19. The CDR3 runs from the conserved cysteine through the conserved F or W. D genes are given only for firm matches.

d_gene	v_gene	j_gene	CDR3aa
.	TRBV4-3	TRBJ1-4	CASSQDAGDGEKLFF
.	TRBV5-1	TRBJ2-1	CASSLNLGRHVKEQFF
TRBD1	TRBV10-3	TRBJ1-5	CAISPGGENQPQHF
TRBD2	TRBV11-1	TRBJ2-7	CASSLARAPGGEQYF
.	TRBV5-1	TRBJ1-2	CASSLNEIYGYTF
TRBD1	TRBV9	TRBJ1-1	CASSVGGGEGTEAFF
TRBD2	TRBV7-9	TRBJ2-1	CASSPGGSNEQFF
TRBD2	TRBV2	TRBJ2-2	CASRERGPYTGELFF
.	TRBV7-9	TRBJ2-7	CASSLGQGWSEQYF
TRBD2	TRBV7-8	TRBJ2-5	CASSLSLAGGAETQYF
.	TRBV3-1/TRBV3-2	TRBJ2-7	CASSQSYEQYF
.	TRBV7-2	TRBJ1-2	CASSFGGDGYTF
TRBD1	TRBV7-9	TRBJ2-3	CASSDSPGTGGTDTQYF
.	TRBV5-6	TRBJ2-7	CASSFSGRAYEQYF
.	TRBV29-1	TRBJ2-3	CSVDLGTDTQYF
.	TRBV18	TRBJ1-1	CASSTRTGTEAFF
TRBD2	TRBV7-2	TRBJ2-7	CASSPRTSGSSEQYF
TRBD1	TRBV11-2	TRBJ1-4	CASSPWTGNEKLFF
.	TRBV3-1/TRBV3-2	TRBJ1-5	CASNQGEQPQHF
.	TRBV12-3/TRBV12-4	TRBJ2-6	CASSPGTNVLTF
TRBD2	TRBV11-2	TRBJ2-5	CASSPRTSGGRETQYF
.	TRBV6-4	TRBJ2-2	CASSGGGELFF
TRBD1	TRBV6-5	TRBJ2-3	CASSTGTGETDTQYF
TRBD1	TRBV7-9	TRBJ1-1	CASSQGGYLNTEAFF
TRBD2	TRBV5-6	TRBJ2-5	CASSLRLAGGETQYF
TRBD2	TRBV9	TRBJ2-7	CASSPRGEGLGEQYF
.	TRBV11-3	TRBJ1-1	CASSFTRLTMNTEAFF
.	TRBV7-2	TRBJ2-1	CASSLSRDNEQFF
.	TRBV27	TRBJ2-6	CASSLLGIGGANVLTF
TRBD1	TRBV27	TRBJ2-1	CASKRDRARDEQFF
.	TRBV15	TRBJ1-5	CATSTDGYNQPQHF
TRBD1	TRBV4-2	TRBJ1-4	CASSQDPTGVDEKLFF
.	TRBV28	TRBJ1-6	CASSPQQGDSPLHF
.	TRBV24-1	TRBJ2-1	CATSGVQGNNEQFF
TRBD1	TRBV28	TRBJ1-6	CASSATGVDNSPLHF
.	TRBV30	TRBJ1-2	CAWSPIQGNYGYTF
.	TRBV5-1	TRBJ2-3	CASSLGPATDTQYF
.	TRBV4-1	TRBJ2-5	CASSQTSFQETQYF
.	TRBV11-2	TRBJ2-3	CASSHLPGRDTQYF
TRBD2	TRBV5-6	TRBJ2-7	CASSRPRGLADHEQYF
.	TRBV7-9	TRBJ1-5	CASSGPGTQDQPQHF
.	TRBV7-8	TRBJ1-5	CASSLGGRGNQPQHF